This T cell receptor (beta chain) derives from a study of T cells in Graves' hyperthyroidism and ophthalmopathy. Study conclusions and caveats: Most clonotypes expanded in the thyroid (above 0.001) were also present in blood. Ophthalmopathy, as predicted by the model, came a median 6.5 months after the prediction.

This clonotype was observed a handful of times. The antigen is not known. Between the trimmed V and J ends, which lost 5 bases and 5 bases, there was a span of 9 bases. Per the germline V gene, CDR1 is MDHEN and CDR2 is SYDVKM. The CDR3 contains 12 residues. Ophthalmopathy patients showed a Clinical Activity Score of at least 3, NOSPECS grade of at least 4 and duration under 3 months. Researchers took RNA transcripts and amplified the TCR beta CDR3 regions from them. Primed by the HTBI set, a first-round RT-PCR was run on the TCR CDR3. TCRdb processed the multiplex PCR reads anew with MiXCR; each CDR3 protein has one entry. Here the sample spans roughly 530,000 distinct CDR3 sequences, roughly a sixth being singletons.

The genes are TRBV28 and TRBJ1-2; D is uncertain. The source material was blood. The sequence derives from a woman under 30 with Graves' ophthalmopathy. In DNA, the CDR3 is TGTGCCAGCAGTGGGGAGGAGTATGGCTACACCTTC. Its translation: CASSGEEYGYTF.